This T cell receptor beta chain was sequenced for a study of cytomegalovirus exposure and HLA in healthy donors (dated by TCRdb to 2015 to 2018). With regard to the full study: According to an earlier analysis of a few hundred of the donors, about 170 million T cells yielded 120 million or so unique TCR beta sequences and approximately 300 Gb of sequence data. Of the roughly 400 genotyped donors, about 84% fell in the genetic ancestry cluster associated with self-reported Caucasian donors. Donor age, sex, ethnicity and CMV serostatus were compiled together with the repertoire data. An early release covering about 600 HLA-typed donors comprised approximately 300 gigabases of sequencing data and tens of millions of unique TCR sequences. The study was designed to test whether signatures of past pathogen exposure could be identified by cataloging public T cell receptors. An earlier analysis of around 580 of the donors used high-throughput TCR beta sequencing to judge whether each TCR beta V gene segment behaved as functional or pseudogenic. Typing coverage varied by locus: roughly 620-640 donors for A, B, C, DRB1 and DQB1; roughly 560 for DQA1; over 600 for DPA1; 400 to 480 for DPB1. In addition to the first cohort of 650 to 800 subjects, a separate validation cohort of over 90 different subjects was used. A handful of DR-DQ haplotypes were handled as single units for association and clustering because linkage in the cohort was strong. The later analysis used no new phenotypic data to find candidate immune exposures, relying instead on TCR beta sequences and their occurrence across donors. Class I and class II HLA loci were covered by the typing at four-digit resolution. To predict cytomegalovirus infection status, the study brought together high-throughput TCR immunosequencing, statistical association of individual TCRs with disease status, and machine learning. Using immunosequencing, the study profiled T cell repertoires from 550 to 750 subjects and related those repertoires to cytomegalovirus serostatus. All discovery cohort repertoires had been generated on a single sequencing platform. Among 300 to 450 genotyped donors of the cohort, an average of about 240,000 unique TCR beta nucleotide sequences were sequenced per donor, roughly 20% of them non-productive. To study patterns of TCR occurrence, a later analysis re-analyzed previously published TCR beta repertoires from around 670 donors and added high-resolution HLA genotyping. In a later genetic analysis, genome-wide SNP genotypes for about three fifths of the roughly 670 donors were used, and that subset was treated as a discovery cohort. General study outcomes and caveats: In vitro tests confirmed that three of the cytomegalovirus-associated TCR beta chains recognize cytomegalovirus antigens. According to a later analysis, TCR association rates differed among HLA loci, with DRB1 alleles showing the most associated TCRs and HLA-C alleles showing the fewest. HLA typing was unavailable for some donors at each locus, so association tests used only the typed subset. In both the original and validation cohorts, the classifier was reported to diagnose cytomegalovirus status with high specificity and sensitivity. The presence/absence analyses assumed that sequencing depth was roughly uniform across donors, and that assumption may not be true. Around 16 rarely observed V segments, including chromosome 9 orphons, were excluded from the earlier analysis of several hundred of the donors because counts were too low. In a later analysis, most CMV-associated TCR beta chains were found to appear HLA-restricted, with HLA associations seemingly driven largely by CMV exposure. Several of the top co-occurrence clusters appeared to be linked to parvovirus B19, influenza, CMV and Epstein-Barr virus, according to a later analysis. CMV serostatus was the only immune exposure information available for the cohort. Only TCR beta chains were sequenced in this cohort, and the absence of alpha or paired-chain data limited detectable features. Correlated functional status among segregating V segments might reflect linkage disequilibrium, but an unknown experimental factor could not be ruled out. A further reported finding was that TCR beta sequences accurately predicted the HLA-A and HLA-B alleles for most subjects in the first cohort. A later genetic analysis associated a missense DCLRE1C variant with V-gene and J-gene trimming of TCR beta chains, and an independent cohort replicated the association. The study gave a list of about 150 TCR beta chains associated with cytomegalovirus. Broadly in line with IMGT annotations, most TCR beta V segments showed up in productive rearrangements about 87% or about 30% of the time in an earlier analysis of about 500 of the donors. Some IMGT-functional V segments, including TRBV6-2 and TRBV6-3, could not be told apart with the 87-base-pair reads, so those segments were excluded. The authors suggested that the approach could potentially be generalized to other disease states and immunological phenotypes. When HLA alleles, especially DR and DQ, strongly co-occurred, attributing TCR associations to individual alleles was difficult. A cluster of highly shared sequence variants was judged likely to be a technical artifact of the sequencing pipeline. In a later analysis, some 18,000 TCR beta sequences were associated with specific HLA alleles at a false discovery rate of 0.05. In a later analysis, HLA-associated TCR beta chains were found to be more clonally expanded and to have lower generation probabilities than equally common non-associated chains. Most TCR sequences were seen in very few donors, while some public TCRs were found in many individuals. In a later genetic analysis, fewer N-insertions in productive TCRs were reported among donors in an Asian-associated ancestry cluster than the approximately 710-donor mean.

Receptors were amplified or captured by the immunoSEQ multiplex PCR assay. For the multiplex PCR, a mixture combining 60 forward primers for TCR Vbeta segments and 13 reverse primers for TCR Jbeta segments was used. The CDR3 region of rearranged TCR beta genes was amplified from genomic DNA by a multiplex PCR assay. Amplified TCR beta libraries were sequenced as 87-base-pair reads on the Illumina HiSeq System. Per the source publication's procedure: In a later analysis, tens of millions of unique TCR beta chains were counted across the 666 repertoires, and about 9.9 million of these chains were shared by at least two donors. To remove PCR and sequencing errors, raw reads were error-corrected and collapsed into unique sequences using a nearest-neighbor algorithm that merged closely related sequences. V, D and J gene segments were assigned by aligning CDR3 sequences to IMGT reference sequences. For a sequence to be retained, at least a six-nucleotide match to both a V gene segment and a J gene segment was required. Rearrangements were classified as productive when the CDR3 lacked stop codons and remained in frame with V and J, and all other rearrangements were classified as non-productive. CDR3 was defined by IMGT convention, running from the second conserved V-encoded cysteine to the conserved J-encoded phenylalanine. The earlier analysis of about 530 of the donors excluded any sequence lacking an unambiguous match to a single V gene segment. In an earlier analysis of several hundred of the donors, V segments were called functional above 56.7% productive rearrangements and were called segregating when the between-donor standard deviation exceeded 5%. A statistical classification framework was built to diagnose cytomegalovirus status from the catalog of TCR beta chain sequences. V and J gene assignment, in a later analysis, came from comparing TCR nucleotide sequences with IMGT/GENE-DB human TR gene sequences. A later analysis assigned CDR3 sequences and most-parsimonious VDJ recombination scenarios with the TCRdist pipeline. In a later analysis, every TCR beta chain was defined by the combination of its CDR3 amino acid sequence and its V-gene family, and reads without a unique V-gene family were dropped. In a later analysis, approximately 590 highly shared, low-generation-probability nucleotide sequences were removed to address suspected cross-contamination and a sequencing artifact. For each public chain, a later analysis derived a clonal expansion index from normalized ranks of inferred template counts within each repertoire. In a later analysis, generation probabilities were computed with a VDJ recombination model fitted to out-of-frame rearrangements, and the resulting probabilities were checked against IGoR. Hypergeometric tests were used in a later analysis to score TCR-TCR, TCR-HLA and TCR-CMV co-occurrence, with a repertoire-size bias correction applied to the TCR pairs. To estimate false discovery rates, a later analysis permuted the HLA or CMV assignments 20 times. In a later analysis, co-occurring TCRs were grouped with DBSCAN, and TCRdist sequence similarity was added when clustering was performed within HLA-allele-positive subsets. For co-occurrence clustering, repertoires with fewer than 30,000 or more than 120,000 public chains were excluded, along with about five repertoires with anomalous nucleotide sharing. What TCRdb holds here is the immuneACCESS table cut down to in-frame rearrangements. Part of the clones is not present; checked against another copy, under half of the missing clones reflect an unresolved V gene, and the others are unexplained. Clone size and V and J calls were adopted from that table, with D and trimming inferred from the DNA. The sample includes 100,000 to 150,000 clones, with 75% to 80% observed a single time. Of the sample, just under 6.5% is held by the ten largest clones.

The cohort consisted of 666 healthy bone marrow donors. At the time of sampling, all cohort members were nominally healthy, though unrecorded immune exposures were likely present. The donor was CMV seronegative and belonged to the group of more than 300 seronegative cohort members. Every donor gave a peripheral blood sample, and the peripheral blood mononuclear cells from that sample were used for TCR beta sequencing. Genomic DNA extraction from the blood cell samples was performed with the Qiagen DNeasy Blood Extraction Kit. As regards this clone: Which antigen it targets is not known. Per-base qualities were not stored, and no clone one base away is much larger.

The germline V and J ends show losses of 4 bases and 4 bases respectively, and no gene match explains 2 bases of the junction. CDR3 length: 13 amino acids, cysteine to phenylalanine. The DNA shown is the 39-base CDR3, in frame from base 1. CDR1 and CDR2 (KGHSH, LQKENI) derive from the germline V gene. In this chain, TRBV18 is recombined with TRBJ1-1; TRBD1 aligns with 8 central bases. The sequenced sample consisted of PBMCs. The receptor's source is a woman aged 40 to 55 in good health and CMV-seronegative. The nucleotide sequence is TGTGCCAGCTCACTAACAGGGGGCACTGAAGCTTTCTTT. This yields the protein CASSLTGGTEAFF.